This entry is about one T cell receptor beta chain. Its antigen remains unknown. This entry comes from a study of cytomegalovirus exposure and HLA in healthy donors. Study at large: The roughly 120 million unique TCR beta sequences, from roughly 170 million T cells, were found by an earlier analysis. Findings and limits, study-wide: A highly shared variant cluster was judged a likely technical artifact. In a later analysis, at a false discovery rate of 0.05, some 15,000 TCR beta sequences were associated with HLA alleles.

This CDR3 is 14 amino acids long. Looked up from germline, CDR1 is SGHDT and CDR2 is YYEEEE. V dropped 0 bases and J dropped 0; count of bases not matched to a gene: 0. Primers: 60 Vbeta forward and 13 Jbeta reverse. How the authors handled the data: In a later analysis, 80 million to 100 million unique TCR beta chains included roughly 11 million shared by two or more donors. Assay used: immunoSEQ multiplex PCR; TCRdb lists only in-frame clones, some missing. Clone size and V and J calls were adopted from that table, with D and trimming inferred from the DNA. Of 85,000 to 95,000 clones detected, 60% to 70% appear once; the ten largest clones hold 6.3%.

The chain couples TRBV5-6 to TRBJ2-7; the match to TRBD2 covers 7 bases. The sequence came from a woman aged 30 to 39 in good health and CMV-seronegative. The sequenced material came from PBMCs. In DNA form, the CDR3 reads TGTGCCAGCAGCTTGGGACTAGCCTCCTACGAGCAGTACTTC. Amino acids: CASSLGLASYEQYF.